The 6 T cell receptor beta chains below come from one sample, sequenced in a study of T-cell memory formation after mild COVID-19 (dated by TCRdb to about 2021). Libraries were made using 5' RACE. TCRdb records Illumina NovaSeq 6000 as the sequencer. In-frame beta chains were kept once TCRdb had trimmed the public reads at Q25 with fastp and called clones with MiXCR. Identical CDR3 protein sequences are pooled into one entry, listed with their most common genes and DNA. The sample has around 220,000 distinct CDR3 sequences on record, around 17% of them singletons. The ten largest clones capture around 3.8% of the sample. The sample consisted of PBMCs or a T cell subset sorted from them (not recorded which). These receptors were taken from a man aged 18 to 35 who had mild COVID-19 (a few samples of this study predate the infection). The sample titles of this study are shuffled in the database, so cell type and time point are left out; the donor was told from shared clones.

This chain links TRBV12-3 or TRBV12-4 with TRBJ2-5; 10 nucleotides match TRBD2. J was trimmed by 5 bases and V by 1 base; bases with no gene match: 4. The CDR3 loop spans 15 amino acids. CDR3 in amino acids: CASSLVLAGVETQYF. In nucleotides, the CDR3 is TGTGCCAGCAGTTTAGTCCTAGCGGGGGTTGAGACCCAGTACTTC.

V usage is TRBV18 and J usage is TRBJ1-1, with D possibly matching TRBD1 (6 bases). The CDR3 covers 17 residues. The V end lost 4 bases, the J end lost 0 bases, and 18 bases lay between the germline ends. Germline V gives CDR1 KGHSH, CDR2 LQKENI. CDR3 loop: CASSLFTGSSMNTEAFF. The CDR3 coding sequence is TGTGCCAGCTCACTATTTACAGGGTCCTCTATGAACACTGAAGCTTTCTTT.

The rearrangement links TRBV5-1 to TRBJ2-4; no definite D call. The germline V and J ends were trimmed by 3 bases and 2 bases, with 12 bases remaining between them. Germline V lookup: CDR1 SGHRS, CDR2 YFSETQ. The CDR3 length is 15 residues. CDR3 nucleotide sequence: TGCGCCAGCAGCTCGGACCCCCCGCCCAAAAACATTCAGTACTTC. Its protein is CASSSDPPPKNIQYF.

This clonotype was found many times. CDR3 loop: CASSLRGAINEKLFF. The CDR3 nucleotides are TGTGCCAGCAGCTTACGAGGGGCGATTAATGAAAAACTGTTTTTT. The chain combines TRBV7-6 with TRBJ1-4; D might be TRBD1 (5 bases). The V end was cut by 2 bases, the J end by 4 bases, with 11 bases between. Per germline, CDR1 SGHVS and CDR2 FNYEAQ. This CDR3 region has 15 residues.

The chain carries TRBV5-4 and TRBJ2-5; TRBD1 agrees at 7 bases. V dropped 4 bases and J dropped 5; count of bases not matched to a gene: 17. Germline V gene lookup returns CDR1 SGHNT and CDR2 YYREEE (reference sequence). The CDR3 consists of 17 residues. This chain's CDR3 is CASSQGSAGGFRETQYF. DNA for the CDR3: TGTGCCAGCAGCCAGGGGTCGGCAGGGGGATTTCGGGAGACCCAGTACTTC.

This clonotype has only one observation. This sequence joins TRBV6-5 and TRBJ1-2; 9 nucleotides align to TRBD1. From germline, CDR1 is MNHEY and CDR2 SVGAGI. This CDR3 is built from 12 residues. Losses at the gene ends were 2 bases for V and 11 bases for J; bases not matched to a gene: 3. CDR3 sequence (DNA): TGTGCCAGCAGTTACACCGGGACAGGGTACACCTTC. It is translated as CASSYTGTGYTF.